The source of this T cell receptor beta chain is a study of CD8 T cells in ankylosing spondylitis. TCRdb re-derived calls from the 5' RACE reads in MiXCR, one entry per CDR3 protein. Among under 250,000 distinct CDR3 sequences listed, over 9.5% were seen once. This clonotype came up many times. V was clipped by 3 bases and J by 4 bases; unmatched bases: 2. The CDR3 sequence is 12 residues long. The germline gives CDR1 GTSNPN, CDR2 SVGIG (reference sequence). Sequenced input: blood, either unsorted or a sorted T cell fraction (not recorded which). This receptor was identified in a male donor with ankylosing spondylitis or in good health (not recorded which). The genes are TRBV30 and TRBJ1-1; TRBD1 agrees at 7 bases. This chain's CDR3 is CAWSRQGTEAFF. In DNA form, the CDR3 reads TGTGCCTGGAGCCGACAGGGCACTGAAGCTTTCTTT.